This TCR beta chain originates from a study of blood T cell repertoires in COVID-19 (dated by TCRdb to 2018 to 2021). With respect to the entire study: Collaborator samples came from the United States, Italy and Spain and covered acute and convalescent phases of COVID-19. The material from the prospective study consisted of cDNA or gDNA derived from T cells, B-cell-depleted T cells, or PBMCs. Subjects who had been exposed to COVID-19, were actively infected with it, or had recovered from it provided the deeply sampled blood TCRbeta repertoires that made up the dataset. The repertoires were made available in a free public database intended to serve as a resource for research on the immune response to SARS-CoV-2. The samples were drawn from the first 160 participants of the ongoing ImmuneRACE study and from 1,254 subjects provided by 6 global collaborators. The sample metadata nearly always contained a de-identified subject ID, COVID-19 status, age in years and sex. Where HLA class I and class II types were available, the types were taken from metadata supplied by the sample provider, not from assay-based typing.

Each collaborating institution followed its own protocols to collect whole blood in K2EDTA tubes. Collaborator samples were shipped for TCRbeta analysis as frozen whole blood, isolated PBMCs, or DNA extracted from either sample type. About this clone itself: Its recognized antigen is unknown. The record has no base qualities; no much larger clone is one base away.

What the study reported, not specific to this receptor: The amount of clinical and demographic metadata varied by source and participant and was provided uncurated.

The immunoSEQ Assay, a bias-controlled multiplex PCR, was used to amplify TCRbeta CDR3 regions from genomic DNA. The study's processing was this. The number of nucleated cells in each sample was estimated from the amplification of reference gene primers within the assay. To quantify the absolute abundance of each unique TCRbeta CDR3 rearrangement, sequence reads were collapsed and filtered. For each sample, productive Simpson clonality was calculated by taking the square root of Simpson's diversity index across productive rearrangements. In its TCRdb copy, this immuneACCESS table keeps in-frame sequences only and misses some clones. Where compared with another copy, unresolved V genes explain less than half of these, and the others have no known cause. V and J calls and clone size are as listed in that table; D and trimming were resolved from the DNA. The sample records 190,000 or so clones, 80% to 90% of which are singletons. Of the sample, 0.7% to 0.8% falls within the top ten clones.

Relative to germline, V is 4 bases shorter and J is 2 bases shorter, with 12 bases between their ends. CDR1 and CDR2, looked up from the germline V gene (reference sequence), are LNHDA and SQIVND. From cysteine to phenylalanine, the CDR3 is 15 amino acids long. Only the CDR3 DNA is retained, 45 bases long and in frame from the first base. Sequencing was performed on peripheral blood. The sequence joins TRBV19 to TRBJ2-1; the D gene is possibly TRBD1, with 6 bases matching. This clonotype was obtained from a woman between 70 and 85 years old with acute or convalescent COVID-19. The CDR3 reads as follows: CASSNDRSPYNEQFF. The DNA reads as follows: TGTGCCAGTAGTAACGACAGGTCCCCCTACAATGAGCAGTTCTTC.